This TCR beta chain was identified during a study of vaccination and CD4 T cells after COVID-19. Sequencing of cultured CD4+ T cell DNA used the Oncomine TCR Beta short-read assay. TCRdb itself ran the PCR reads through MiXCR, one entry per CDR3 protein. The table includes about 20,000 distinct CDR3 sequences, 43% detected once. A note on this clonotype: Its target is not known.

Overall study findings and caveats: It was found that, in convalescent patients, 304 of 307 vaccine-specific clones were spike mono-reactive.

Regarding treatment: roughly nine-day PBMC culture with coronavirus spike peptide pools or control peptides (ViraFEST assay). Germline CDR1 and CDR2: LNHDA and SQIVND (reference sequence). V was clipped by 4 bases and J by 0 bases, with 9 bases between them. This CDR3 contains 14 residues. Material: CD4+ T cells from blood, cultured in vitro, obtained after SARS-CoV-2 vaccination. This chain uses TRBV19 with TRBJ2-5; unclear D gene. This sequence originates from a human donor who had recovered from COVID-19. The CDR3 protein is CASSSARYQETQYF. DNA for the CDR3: TGTGCCAGTAGTAGCGCAAGGTACCAAGAGACCCAGTACTTC.